This TCR beta chain originates from a study of blood T cell repertoires in COVID-19. Study-wide context: Sample material is recorded as cDNA or gDNA derived from T cells, B-cell-depleted T cells, or PBMCs.

Per germline, CDR1 SGHAT and CDR2 FQNNGV. The CDR3 has 19 amino acids. V was clipped by 5 bases and J by 0 bases; unmatched bases: 15. Authors' analysis steps: The authors estimated nucleated cell counts from reference gene primer amplification. TCRdb keeps only in-frame clones here, not all; method: immunoSEQ multiplex PCR. V and J calls and clone size are copied from that table; D and trimming were computed from the DNA. Among fewer than 200,000 clones listed, around nine tenths were seen once. Only one count was recorded for this clone. Sequenced input: peripheral blood. This sequence joins TRBV11-2 and TRBJ2-2; 7 bases align to TRBD1. The sequence derives from a man aged 50 or older with acute or convalescent COVID-19. The CDR3 spells CASSPLDRATAPNTGELFF. The CDR3 bases are TGTGCCAGCAGCCCTCTCGACAGGGCCACCGCTCCGAACACCGGGGAGCTGTTTTTT.